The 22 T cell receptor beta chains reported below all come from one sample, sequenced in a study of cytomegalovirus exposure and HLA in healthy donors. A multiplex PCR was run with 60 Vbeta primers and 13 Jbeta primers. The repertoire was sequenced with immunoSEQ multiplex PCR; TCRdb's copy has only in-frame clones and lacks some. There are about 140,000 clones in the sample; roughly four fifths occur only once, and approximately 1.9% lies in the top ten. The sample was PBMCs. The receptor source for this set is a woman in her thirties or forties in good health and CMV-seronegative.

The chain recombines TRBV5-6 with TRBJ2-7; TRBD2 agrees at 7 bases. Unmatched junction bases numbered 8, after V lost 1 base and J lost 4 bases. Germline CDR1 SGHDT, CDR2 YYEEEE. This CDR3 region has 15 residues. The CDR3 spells CASSLWGGKVYEQYF. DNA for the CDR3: TGTGCCAGCAGCTTGTGGGGGGGGAAAGTATACGAGCAGTACTTC. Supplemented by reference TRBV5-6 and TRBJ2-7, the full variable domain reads DAGVTQSPTHLIKTRGQQVTLRCSPKSGHDTVSWYQQALGQGPQFIFQYYEEEERQRGNFPDRFSGHQFPNYSSELNVNALLLGDSALYLCASSLWGGKVYEQYFGPGTRLTVT.

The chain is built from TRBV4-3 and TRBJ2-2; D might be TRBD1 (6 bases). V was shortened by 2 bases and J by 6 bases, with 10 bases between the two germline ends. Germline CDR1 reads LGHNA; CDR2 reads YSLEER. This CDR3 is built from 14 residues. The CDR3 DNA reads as TGCGCCAGCAGCCAACAGGGGTTCGCCGGGGAGCTGTTTTTT. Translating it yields CASSQQGFAGELFF.

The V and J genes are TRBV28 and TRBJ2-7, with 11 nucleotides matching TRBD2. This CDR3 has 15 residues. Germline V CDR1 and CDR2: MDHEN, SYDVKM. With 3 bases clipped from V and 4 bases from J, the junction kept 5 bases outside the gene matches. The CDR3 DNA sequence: TGTGCCAGCAGTTTCGTAGCGGGAGGGTGGTACGAGCAGTACTTC. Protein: CASSFVAGGWYEQYF.

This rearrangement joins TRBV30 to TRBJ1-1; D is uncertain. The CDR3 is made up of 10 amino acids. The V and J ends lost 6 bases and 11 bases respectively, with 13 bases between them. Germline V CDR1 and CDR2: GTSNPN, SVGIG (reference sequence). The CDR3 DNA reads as TGTGCCTGCGGGAGCCTAGGTGCTTTCTTT. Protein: CACGSLGAFF.

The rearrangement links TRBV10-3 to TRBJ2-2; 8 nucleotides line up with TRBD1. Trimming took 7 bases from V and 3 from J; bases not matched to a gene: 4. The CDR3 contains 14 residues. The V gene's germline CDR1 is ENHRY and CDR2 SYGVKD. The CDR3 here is CAITHRGDTGELFF. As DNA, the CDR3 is TGTGCCATCACCCACAGGGGGGACACCGGGGAGCTGTTTTTT.

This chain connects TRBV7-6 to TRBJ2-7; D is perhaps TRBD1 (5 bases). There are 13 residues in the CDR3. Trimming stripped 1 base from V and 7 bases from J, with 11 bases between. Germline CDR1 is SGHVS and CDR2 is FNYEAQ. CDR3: CASSLGGITEQYF. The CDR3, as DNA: TGTGCCAGCAGCTTAGGGGGCATTACTGAGCAGTACTTC. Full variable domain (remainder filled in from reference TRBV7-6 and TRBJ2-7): GAGVSQSPRYKVTKRGQDVALRCDPISGHVSLYWYRQALGQGPEFLTYFNYEAQQDKSGLPNDRFSAERPEGSISTLTIQRTEQRDSAMYRCASSLGGITEQYFGPGTRLTVT.

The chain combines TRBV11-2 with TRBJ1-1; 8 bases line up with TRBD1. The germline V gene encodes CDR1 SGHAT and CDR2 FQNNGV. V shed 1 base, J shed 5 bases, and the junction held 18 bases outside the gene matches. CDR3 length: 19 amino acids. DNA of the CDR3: TGTGCCAGCAGCTTAGGCCGACAGGGGTTTGTCTTGAGAGAAACTGAAGCTTTCTTT. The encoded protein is CASSLGRQGFVLRETEAFF.

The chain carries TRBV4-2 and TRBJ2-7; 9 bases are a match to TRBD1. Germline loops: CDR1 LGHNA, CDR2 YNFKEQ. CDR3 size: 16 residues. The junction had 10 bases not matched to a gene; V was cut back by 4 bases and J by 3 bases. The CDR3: CASSPGSGQGDYEQYF. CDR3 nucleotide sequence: TGTGCCAGCAGCCCAGGGTCGGGACAGGGAGACTACGAGCAGTACTTC.

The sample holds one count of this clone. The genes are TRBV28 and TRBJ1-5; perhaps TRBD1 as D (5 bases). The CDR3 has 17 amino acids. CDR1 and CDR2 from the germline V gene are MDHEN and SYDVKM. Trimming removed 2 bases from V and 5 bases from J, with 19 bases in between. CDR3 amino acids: CASSLARARVSDQPQHF. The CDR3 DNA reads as TGTGCCAGCAGTTTAGCTCGGGCCAGGGTTTCCGATCAGCCCCAGCATTTT.

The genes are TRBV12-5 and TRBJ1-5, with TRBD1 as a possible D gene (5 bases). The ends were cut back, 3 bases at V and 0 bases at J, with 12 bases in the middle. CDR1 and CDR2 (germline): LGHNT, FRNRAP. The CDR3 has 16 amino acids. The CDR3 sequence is CASGFPRGDSNQPQHF. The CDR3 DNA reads TGTGCTAGTGGTTTCCCGCGGGGGGATAGCAATCAGCCCCAGCATTTT.

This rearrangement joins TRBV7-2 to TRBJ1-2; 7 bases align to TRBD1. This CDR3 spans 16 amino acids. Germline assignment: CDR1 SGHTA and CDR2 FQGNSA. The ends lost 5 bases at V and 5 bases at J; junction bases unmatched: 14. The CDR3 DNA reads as TGTGCCAGCAGCCTAAATATTGGGACAGACCTTTATGGCTACACCTTC. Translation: CASSLNIGTDLYGYTF.

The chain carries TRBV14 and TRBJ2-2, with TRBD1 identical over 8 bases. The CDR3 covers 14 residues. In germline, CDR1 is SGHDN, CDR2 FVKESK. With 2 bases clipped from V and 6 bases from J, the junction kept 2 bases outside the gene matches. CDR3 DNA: TGTGCCAGCAGCCAAAGCAGGGGGCCCGGGGAGCTGTTTTTT. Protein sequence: CASSQSRGPGELFF.

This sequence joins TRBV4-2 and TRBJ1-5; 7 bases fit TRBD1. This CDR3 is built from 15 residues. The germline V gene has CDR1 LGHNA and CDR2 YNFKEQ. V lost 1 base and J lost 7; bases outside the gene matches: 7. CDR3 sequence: CASSQGDSGGQPQHF. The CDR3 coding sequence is TGTGCCAGCAGCCAAGGTGACTCAGGGGGACAGCCCCAGCATTTT.

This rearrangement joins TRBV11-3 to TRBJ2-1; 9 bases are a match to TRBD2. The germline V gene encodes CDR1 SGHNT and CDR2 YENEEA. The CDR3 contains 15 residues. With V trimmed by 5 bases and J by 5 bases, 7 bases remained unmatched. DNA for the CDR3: TGTGCCAGCAGCCTAGGGACTAGCACGAACAATGAGCAGTTCTTC. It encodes CASSLGTSTNNEQFF.

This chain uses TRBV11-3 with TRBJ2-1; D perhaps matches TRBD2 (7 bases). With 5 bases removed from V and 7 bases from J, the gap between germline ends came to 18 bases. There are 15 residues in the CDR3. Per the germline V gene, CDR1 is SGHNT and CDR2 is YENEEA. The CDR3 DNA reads TGTGCCAGCAGCGGGGGCGGGAGTAGACGAAATGAGCAGTTCTTC. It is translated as CASSGGGSRRNEQFF. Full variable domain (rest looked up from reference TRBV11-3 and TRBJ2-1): EAGVVQSPRYKIIEKKQPVAFWCNPISGHNTLYWYLQNLGQGPELLIRYENEEAVDDSQLPKDRFSAERLKGVDSTLKIQPAELGDSAVYLCASSGGGSRRNEQFFGPGTRLTVL.

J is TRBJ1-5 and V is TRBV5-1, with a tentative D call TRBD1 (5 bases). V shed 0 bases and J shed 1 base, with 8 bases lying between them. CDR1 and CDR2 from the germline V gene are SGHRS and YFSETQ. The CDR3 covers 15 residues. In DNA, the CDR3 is TGCGCCAGCAGCTTGGGGGGACTCAGCAATCAGCCCCAGCATTTT. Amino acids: CASSLGGLSNQPQHF. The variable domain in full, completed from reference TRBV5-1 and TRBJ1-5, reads KAGVTQTPRYLIKTRGQQVTLSCSPISGHRSVSWYQQTPGQGLQFLFEYFSETQRNKGNFPGRFSGRQFSNSRSEMNVSTLELGDSALYLCASSLGGLSNQPQHFGDGTRLSIL.

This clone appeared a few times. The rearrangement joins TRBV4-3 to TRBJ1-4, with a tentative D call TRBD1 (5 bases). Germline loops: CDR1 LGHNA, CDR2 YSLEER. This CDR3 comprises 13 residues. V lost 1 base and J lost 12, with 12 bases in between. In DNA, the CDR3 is TGCGCCAGCAGCCAAGGACCCTGGGGCGAACTGTTTTTT. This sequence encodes CASSQGPWGELFF.

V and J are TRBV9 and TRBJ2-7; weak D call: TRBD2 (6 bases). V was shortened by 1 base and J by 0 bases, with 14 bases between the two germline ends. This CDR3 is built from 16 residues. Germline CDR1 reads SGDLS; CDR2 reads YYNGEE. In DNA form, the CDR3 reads TGTGCCAGCAGCGTAACCGGGACTCCAGTCTCCTACGAGCAGTACTTC. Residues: CASSVTGTPVSYEQYF.

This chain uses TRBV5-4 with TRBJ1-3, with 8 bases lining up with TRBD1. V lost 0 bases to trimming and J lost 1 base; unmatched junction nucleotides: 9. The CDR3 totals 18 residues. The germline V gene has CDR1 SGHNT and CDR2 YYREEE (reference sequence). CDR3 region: CASSLAPGQGSSGNTIYF. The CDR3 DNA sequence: TGTGCCAGCAGCTTGGCCCCCGGACAGGGCTCATCTGGAAACACCATATATTTT.

The CDR3 sequence: CASSLYRGGEQYF. DNA for the CDR3: TGTGCCAGCAGCTTGTATAGGGGTGGTGAGCAGTACTTC. The chain employs TRBV5-5 and TRBJ2-7, with D possibly TRBD1 on 5 matching bases. V dropped 1 base and J dropped 7 bases, with 12 bases sitting between them. The germline V gene encodes CDR1 SGHKS and CDR2 YYEKEE (reference sequence). This CDR3 contains 13 residues.

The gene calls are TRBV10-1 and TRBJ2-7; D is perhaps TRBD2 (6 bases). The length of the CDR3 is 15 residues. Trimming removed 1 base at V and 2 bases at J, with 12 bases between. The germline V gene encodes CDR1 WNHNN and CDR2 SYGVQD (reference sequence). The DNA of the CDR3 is TGCGCCAGCAGTGAGTATGGTAGCGGAGCCTACGAGCAGTACTTC. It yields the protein CASSEYGSGAYEQYF.

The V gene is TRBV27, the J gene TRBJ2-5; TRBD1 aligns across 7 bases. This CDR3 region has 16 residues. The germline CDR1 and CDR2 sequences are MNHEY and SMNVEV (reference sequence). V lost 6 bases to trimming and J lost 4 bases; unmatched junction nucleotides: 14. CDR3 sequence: CASRLLGAGGTETQYF. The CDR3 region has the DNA TGTGCCAGCAGACTCCTCGGAGCAGGGGGAACAGAGACCCAGTACTTC.